A selection of T cell receptor beta chains follows, all from one sample in a study of blood T cell repertoires in COVID-19. The protocol was immunoSEQ multiplex PCR, while the TCRdb copy is restricted to in-frame clones and leaves out a portion. Among approximately 150,000 clones listed, about four fifths were seen once. The source material was peripheral blood. The receptors come from a woman aged 70-85 years with acute or convalescent COVID-19. The CDR3 runs from the conserved cysteine through the conserved F or W. D genes are given only for firm matches. Size is omitted from some rows. Given values are once, few, many or a class for expanded clones.

J: TRBJ2-7
D: TRBD1
size: .
V: TRBV7-2
CDR3: CASSLAGTGFYEQYF
DNA: TGTGCCAGCAGCTTAGCCGGGACAGGGTTCTACGAGCAGTACTTC

J: TRBJ2-1
D: TRBD2
size: .
V: TRBV10-3
CDR3: CAISESGSGRTRSWNEQFF
DNA: TGTGCCATCAGTGAGTCGGGTAGCGGGAGAACTCGGTCTTGGAATGAGCAGTTCTTC

J: TRBJ2-5
D: .
size: .
V: TRBV29-1
CDR3: CSVGVGGNRETQYF
DNA: TGCAGCGTTGGAGTTGGAGGCAATCGGGAGACCCAGTACTTC

J: TRBJ1-1
D: TRBD1
size: once
V: TRBV11-2
CDR3: CASSRGQGVTIEAFF
DNA: TGTGCCAGCAGCAGGGGACAGGGGGTGACTATTGAAGCTTTCTTT

J: TRBJ2-4
D: TRBD2
size: .
V: TRBV12-5
CDR3: CASGLVRASGIAKEVQYF
DNA: TGTGCTAGTGGTTTGGTACGGGCTAGCGGGATAGCAAAAGAGGTTCAGTACTTC

J: TRBJ1-1
D: TRBD1
size: .
V: TRBV28
CDR3: CASVNRGQNTEAFF
DNA: TGTGCCAGCGTCAACAGGGGCCAGAACACTGAAGCTTTCTTT

J: TRBJ1-3
D: .
size: .
V: TRBV5-1
CDR3: CASSLGHLSSGNTIYF
DNA: TGCGCCAGCAGCCTGGGACACTTGAGCTCTGGAAACACCATATATTTT

J: TRBJ1-1
D: .
size: .
V: TRBV9
CDR3: CATSLAGDTEAFF
DNA: TGTGCCACCTCCCTAGCGGGGGACACTGAAGCTTTCTTT

J: TRBJ1-6
D: TRBD1
size: .
V: TRBV28
CDR3: CASRAGQVNSPLHF
DNA: TGTGCCAGCAGGGCGGGACAGGTTAATTCACCCCTCCACTTT

J: TRBJ2-3
D: .
size: .
V: TRBV7-9
CDR3: CASSSGASPPTDTQYF
DNA: TGTGCCAGCAGCTCCGGAGCTTCGCCTCCGACAGATACGCAGTATTTT

J: TRBJ2-7
D: TRBD1
size: once
V: TRBV7-2
CDR3: CASSLGQGAGEQYF
DNA: TGTGCCAGCAGCTTGGGACAGGGGGCAGGCGAGCAGTACTTC

J: TRBJ1-1
D: .
size: .
V: TRBV30
CDR3: CAWRAGPGEFTEAFF
DNA: TGTGCCTGGAGGGCGGGCCCCGGGGAATTCACTGAAGCTTTCTTT

J: TRBJ1-3
D: TRBD1
size: .
V: TRBV29-1
CDR3: CSGTQGPGNTIYF
DNA: TGCAGCGGGACACAGGGGCCTGGAAACACCATATATTTT

J: TRBJ1-6
D: .
size: .
V: TRBV28
CDR3: CASSTGNNSPLHF
DNA: TGTGCCAGCAGTACAGGGAATAATTCACCCCTCCACTTT

J: TRBJ1-2
D: TRBD1
size: once
V: TRBV28
CDR3: CASSFDRGEHGYTF
DNA: TGTGCCAGCAGTTTCGACAGGGGCGAACATGGCTACACCTTC

J: TRBJ1-3
D: .
size: .
V: TRBV18
CDR3: CASSPGGSGNTIYF
DNA: TGTGCCAGCTCACCAGGAGGGTCTGGAAACACCATATATTTT

J: TRBJ2-2
D: .
size: few
V: TRBV12-1
CDR3: CASSSTDRGRNTGELFF
DNA: TGTGCCAGCAGCTCAACCGACAGGGGGCGGAACACCGGGGAGCTGTTTTTT

J: TRBJ2-7
D: TRBD1
size: few
V: TRBV20-1
CDR3: CSASRTGGYEQYF
DNA: TGCAGTGCTAGTCGGACAGGGGGCTACGAGCAGTACTTC

J: TRBJ1-1
D: TRBD1
size: .
V: TRBV6-2/TRBV6-3
CDR3: CASSYADRAWGEAFF
DNA: TGTGCCAGCAGTTACGCCGACAGGGCCTGGGGAGAAGCTTTCTTT

J: TRBJ1-1
D: .
size: few
V: TRBV28
CDR3: CASSGGTGGNTEAFF
DNA: TGTGCCAGCAGTGGTGGGACGGGGGGGAACACTGAAGCTTTCTTT

J: TRBJ2-1
D: TRBD2
size: once
V: TRBV7-8
CDR3: CASSLRRTSEIIEQFF
DNA: TGTGCCAGCAGCCTCCGCCGGACTAGCGAAATAATCGAGCAGTTCTTC

J: TRBJ2-5
D: TRBD1
size: .
V: TRBV5-4
CDR3: CASSTRTGGETQYF
DNA: TGTGCCAGCAGCACCCGGACAGGGGGAGAGACCCAGTACTTC

J: TRBJ1-1
D: TRBD1
size: .
V: TRBV5-1
CDR3: CASSSQGASEAFF
DNA: TGCGCCAGCAGTTCACAGGGGGCCTCTGAAGCTTTCTTT

J: TRBJ2-5
D: TRBD1
size: few
V: TRBV6-2/TRBV6-3
CDR3: CASSYNRGETQYF
DNA: TGTGCCAGCAGTTACAACAGGGGGGAGACCCAGTACTTC

J: TRBJ1-2
D: TRBD1
size: .
V: TRBV9
CDR3: CASGPGTAVNYGYTF
DNA: TGTGCCAGCGGACCCGGGACAGCTGTTAACTATGGCTACACCTTC

J: TRBJ1-1
D: .
size: .
V: TRBV6-5
CDR3: CASSYSREGTEAFF
DNA: TGTGCCAGCAGTTACTCTCGGGAGGGGACTGAAGCTTTCTTT

J: TRBJ2-1
D: TRBD2
size: .
V: TRBV15
CDR3: CATSGRGRSYNEQFF
DNA: TGTGCCACCAGTGGGAGGGGCCGATCCTACAATGAGCAGTTCTTC

J: TRBJ2-7
D: TRBD1
size: once
V: TRBV18
CDR3: CASSPRGQGWSEQYF
DNA: TGTGCCAGCTCACCACGCGGACAGGGCTGGAGCGAGCAGTACTTC

J: TRBJ2-3
D: .
size: .
V: TRBV5-1
CDR3: CASKSTPGADTQYF
DNA: TGCGCCAGCAAATCCACCCCCGGAGCAGATACGCAGTATTTT

J: TRBJ2-2
D: .
size: once
V: TRBV6-5
CDR3: CASSYPGTGELFF
DNA: TGTGCCAGCAGTTACCCGGGAACCGGGGAGCTGTTTTTT

J: TRBJ2-4
D: .
size: .
V: TRBV5-1
CDR3: CARGRGRPKGKLAKNIQYF
DNA: TGCGCCAGGGGCAGAGGACGGCCAAAGGGGAAACTAGCCAAAAACATTCAGTACTTC

J: TRBJ1-5
D: .
size: .
V: TRBV4-3
CDR3: CASSQATGFNQPQHF
DNA: TGCGCCAGCAGCCAAGCGACAGGCTTCAATCAGCCCCAGCATTTT

J: TRBJ2-7
D: TRBD2
size: once
V: TRBV27
CDR3: CASSALAATYEQYF
DNA: TGTGCCAGCAGCGCCCTAGCGGCTACCTACGAGCAGTACTTC

J: TRBJ2-2
D: .
size: .
V: TRBV6-5
CDR3: CASSYRTGELFF
DNA: TGTGCCAGCAGTTACCGCACCGGGGAGCTGTTTTTT

J: TRBJ1-1
D: .
size: .
V: TRBV5-4
CDR3: CASSYGQRSTEAFF
DNA: TGTGCCAGCAGCTATGGACAGAGATCCACTGAAGCTTTCTTT

J: TRBJ2-7
D: TRBD1
size: .
V: TRBV30
CDR3: CAWSRGQGPYEQYF
DNA: TGTGCCTGGAGCAGGGGACAGGGACCCTACGAGCAGTACTTC

J: TRBJ2-7
D: TRBD1
size: .
V: TRBV28
CDR3: CASSRQGTYEQYF
DNA: TGTGCCAGCAGTCGACAGGGTACCTACGAGCAGTACTTC

J: TRBJ1-1
D: .
size: .
V: TRBV7-8
CDR3: CASSPQGSEAFF
DNA: TGTGCCAGCAGCCCTCAGGGATCTGAAGCTTTCTTT

J: TRBJ1-5
D: TRBD1
size: .
V: TRBV7-9
CDR3: CASSGGGNQPQHF
DNA: TGTGCCAGCTCAGGGGGTGGCAATCAGCCCCAGCATTTT

J: TRBJ1-3
D: TRBD1
size: .
V: TRBV5-1
CDR3: CASRGQVSGNTIYF
DNA: TGCGCCAGCAGGGGACAGGTCTCTGGAAACACCATATATTTT